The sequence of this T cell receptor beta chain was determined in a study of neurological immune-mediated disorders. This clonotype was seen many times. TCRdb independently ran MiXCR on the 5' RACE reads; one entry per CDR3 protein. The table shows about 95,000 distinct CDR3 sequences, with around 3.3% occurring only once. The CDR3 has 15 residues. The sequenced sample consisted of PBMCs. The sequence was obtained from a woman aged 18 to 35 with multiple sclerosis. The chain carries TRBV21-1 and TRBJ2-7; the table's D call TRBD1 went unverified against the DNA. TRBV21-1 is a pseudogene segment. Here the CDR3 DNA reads TGTGCCAGCAGCAAAGATGGGGCCATCTCCTACGAGCAGTACTTC. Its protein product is CASSKDGAISYEQYF.